The rows below give T cell receptor beta chains drawn from one sample of a study of OX40 agonist ivuxolimab in advanced cancers. The method was immunoSEQ multiplex PCR; TCRdb's version includes in-frame clones alone and lacks a portion of them. This table has nearly 70,000 clones, more than 75% appearing once. Material: CD4+ or CD8+ T cells sorted from blood, obtained in a trial of the OX40 agonist ivuxolimab. The receptors shown here come from an adult with an advanced solid tumor such as melanoma, head and neck, liver or kidney cancer. CDR3s leave out the opening cysteine and the closing phenylalanine or tryptophan. The D gene is left open where the match is weak.

v_gene	d_gene	j_gene	CDR3aa
TRBV12-5	-	TRBJ2-6	ASAGGPISGANVLT
TRBV19	-	TRBJ1-1	ASRGPQGYLTEAF
TRBV10-3	TRBD2	TRBJ2-2	ATAPWTSGSTGELF
TRBV5-4	TRBD1	TRBJ2-3	ASSSDRGADTQY
TRBV19	-	TRBJ1-1	ASSIPGLGTEAF
TRBV7-2	TRBD2	TRBJ2-3	ASSLTSGGYTDTQY
TRBV18	TRBD1	TRBJ1-4	ASSPTGGGEKLF
TRBV29-1	TRBD1	TRBJ1-1	SVNRGTEAF
TRBV5-1	-	TRBJ2-4	ASSSGDMGNIQY
TRBV10-3	-	TRBJ1-3	AISERGLGGNTIY
TRBV29-1	-	TRBJ1-2	SVADRGYT
TRBV5-1	TRBD1	TRBJ1-1	ASSPLTGANTEAF
TRBV11-2	-	TRBJ1-1	ASSLDGRGNTEAF
TRBV5-1	-	TRBJ2-5	ASSLEDRQETQY
TRBV27	-	TRBJ1-5	ASSLSRVSNQPQH
TRBV5-1	TRBD2	-	ASSPDGVAGDEQY
TRBV18	-	TRBJ1-3	ASSPIPGTAGNTIY
TRBV18	-	TRBJ1-5	ASSPPGGDQPQH
TRBV5-1	TRBD2	TRBJ2-7	ASSLSGSSYEQY
TRBV4-1	TRBD1	TRBJ1-6	ASSQVPQGGYNSPLH
TRBV28	TRBD1	TRBJ2-1	ASSLPPGQGVLEQF
TRBV9	-	TRBJ2-3	ASSVVGATGHTDTQY
TRBV7-9	-	TRBJ2-3	ASSKWSPGDTQY
TRBV10-3	TRBD2	TRBJ2-7	AISGLRGTYEQY
TRBV21-1	-	TRBJ1-2	ASSGTDREDYGYT
TRBV10-3	TRBD1	TRBJ1-6	AISPQGSVNSPLH
TRBV28	-	TRBJ1-4	ASSPPVGGREKLF
TRBV6-5	-	TRBJ1-2	ASRMHGRGHYGYT
TRBV5-4	-	TRBJ2-3	ASSPPVGTQY
TRBV30	-	TRBJ2-7	AWSVDREGEQY
TRBV11-3	-	TRBJ1-1	ASSLRDREAF
TRBV7-2	TRBD1	TRBJ1-1	ASSSTGVEAF
TRBV19	-	TRBJ1-4	ASSSEGVREKLF
TRBV10-3	TRBD1	TRBJ1-3	AITPGQGTGNTIY
TRBV6-5	TRBD1	TRBJ1-2	ASSAWTGNGYT
TRBV15	TRBD1	TRBJ1-1	ATKTDRGNTEAF
TRBV5-6	TRBD1	TRBJ1-2	ASRYGTAYGYT
TRBV11-3	TRBD1	TRBJ2-7	ASSLERDRPYEQY
TRBV7-7	TRBD2	TRBJ2-1	ASSPSRLAPNEQF
TRBV9	-	TRBJ2-1	ASSVGIYNEQF
TRBV7-2	-	TRBJ1-2	ASSLQGSFSGYT
TRBV6-5	-	TRBJ1-2	ASRMTGFYGYT
TRBV7-3	-	TRBJ1-2	ASSIGRSGGYT
TRBV7-9	-	TRBJ1-1	ASSLVLNTEAF
TRBV19	-	TRBJ2-5	ASSIRREPQETQY
TRBV5-8	-	TRBJ1-1	ASSLYRLSNTEAF
TRBV18	TRBD1	TRBJ1-3	ASSPPGQGFGNTIY
TRBV18	-	TRBJ1-2	ASSPGNSASNYGYT
TRBV25-1	-	TRBJ1-3	ASSEWQGNTIY
TRBV30	-	TRBJ2-2	AWSGNGELF
TRBV5-1	-	TRBJ2-1	ASSLDLTASREQF